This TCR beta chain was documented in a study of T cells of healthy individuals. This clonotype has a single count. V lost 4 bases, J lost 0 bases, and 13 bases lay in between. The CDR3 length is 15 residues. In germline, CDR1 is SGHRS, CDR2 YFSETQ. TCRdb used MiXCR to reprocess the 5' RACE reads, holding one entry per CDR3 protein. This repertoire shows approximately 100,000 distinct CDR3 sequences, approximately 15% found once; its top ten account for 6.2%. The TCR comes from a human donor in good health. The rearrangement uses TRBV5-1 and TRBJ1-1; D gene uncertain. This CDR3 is CASSPPAGLNTEAFF. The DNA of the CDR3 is TGCGCCAGCAGCCCCCCGGCAGGATTGAACACTGAAGCTTTCTTT.